This TCR beta chain derives from a study of PD-1 blockade in classical Hodgkin lymphoma. As regards this clone: Its antigen is undetermined.

Time point of the sample: cycle 4 day 1 (C4D1), after six to seven weeks of nivolumab. Every one of the patients relapsed after autologous stem cell transplantation (brentuximab vedotin exposure was variable). Thawed PBMCs yielded CD4+ T cells through magnetic negative selection. Measured with immunoSEQ multiplex PCR; TCRdb has only the in-frame clones, and not every one. The data contain around 30,000 clones, about 82% of them singletons. The V end lost 1 base, the J end lost 4 bases, and 12 bases lay between the germline ends. This CDR3 has 15 residues. Germline CDR1 SGHVS, CDR2 FNYEAQ. Whole-study results and caveats: Prior therapy or disease activity may underlie the repertoire differences, whose causes remain undefined. Those achieving complete response showed baseline diversity like newly diagnosed patients. Researchers reported that CD4+ TCR diversity, though not CD8+, rose significantly by C4D1. Patients who began taking nivolumab under 1 year after ASCT were left out.

The chain links TRBV7-6 to TRBJ2-3; D unresolved. The sequence derives from a human donor with classical Hodgkin lymphoma. Sequences were derived from CD4+ T cells from blood, sampled before the fourth cycle of nivolumab. As DNA, the CDR3 is TGTGCCAGCAGCTTAGGGCAGGATAAGTCAGATACGCAGTATTTT. Protein sequence: CASSLGQDKSDTQYF.